The 11 T cell receptor beta chains below come from one sample, sequenced in a study of T cell responses to AZD1222 COVID-19 vaccine. The data were produced by immunoSEQ multiplex PCR, yet TCRdb's version contains in-frame clones alone and is incomplete. This sample carries some 150,000 clones, approximately 93% of them seen once, and the ten largest clones take around 0.9%. Sequences were derived from peripheral blood, sampled on day 0 of AZD1222 vaccination. The receptors come from an adult in good health.

This sequence joins TRBV6-5 and TRBJ2-5; 10 bases align to TRBD2. V was clipped by 6 bases and J by 5 bases; unmatched bases: 9. Per germline, CDR1 MNHEY and CDR2 SVGAGI. The CDR3 spans 15 residues. DNA for the CDR3: TGTGCCAGCAGCAGTCCGGGACTAGCGATGGAGACCCAGTACTTC. Translated: CASSSPGLAMETQYF.

The chain employs TRBV6-5 and TRBJ1-5, with D hard to call. Germline V CDR1 and CDR2: MNHEY, SVGAGI. The V end was cut by 2 bases, the J end by 5 bases, with 7 bases between. The CDR3 contains 13 residues. The CDR3 loop reads CASSYGVDQPQHF. The CDR3 coding sequence is TGTGCCAGCAGTTACGGTGTTGATCAGCCCCAGCATTTT.

The chain carries TRBV12-3 or TRBV12-4 and TRBJ1-5; maybe TRBD1 (6 bases). There are 13 residues in the CDR3. The V gene lost 5 bases and the J gene lost 5 bases, with 10 bases spanning the gap. DNA for the CDR3: TGTGCCAGCAGTCCCAACAGGGATCAGCCCCAGCATTTT. It yields the protein CASSPNRDQPQHF.

The rearrangement joins TRBV19 to TRBJ2-2, with TRBD1 matching over 10 bases. V dropped 4 bases and J dropped 0; count of bases not matched to a gene: 11. CDR1 LNHDA and CDR2 SQIVND come from the germline V gene (reference sequence). This CDR3 comprises 19 residues. The CDR3 protein is CASSKGLRQGASNTGELFF. CDR3 nucleotides: TGTGCCAGTAGTAAGGGCCTAAGACAGGGGGCTTCGAACACCGGGGAGCTGTTTTTT.

The chain uses TRBV20-1 and TRBJ2-2, with 8 positions matching TRBD1. V shed 3 bases, J shed 7 bases, and the junction held 7 bases outside the gene matches. This CDR3 spans 14 amino acids. Germline CDR1 is DFQATT and CDR2 is SNEGSKA (reference sequence). The CDR3 protein is CSASLDRVDGELFF. CDR3 bases: TGCAGTGCTAGTCTGGACAGGGTGGACGGGGAGCTGTTTTTT.

In its sample, this clone was seen a few times. This chain joins TRBV19 and TRBJ2-7; TRBD1 matches at 8 bases. The trim removed 5 bases at V and 2 bases at J, leaving 5 bases unmatched. The germline gives CDR1 LNHDA, CDR2 SQIVND (reference sequence). The CDR3 totals 14 residues. CDR3 sequence: CASSPRTGTYEQYF. The CDR3 bases are TGTGCCAGTAGTCCCCGGACAGGGACCTACGAGCAGTACTTC.

The genes are TRBV12-3 or TRBV12-4 and TRBJ1-2, with D possibly being TRBD1 (5 bases). The CDR3 extends over 13 amino acids. Trimming cost V 3 bases and J 7 bases, with 12 bases left between them. The CDR3 region has the DNA TGTGCCAGCAGTTTGGGCAGGGTCGCTGGCTACACCTTC. It translates to CASSLGRVAGYTF.

This sequence joins TRBV2 and TRBJ1-1; no firm D call. This CDR3 comprises 14 residues. Germline CDR1 SNHLY, CDR2 FYNNEI. V lost 2 bases and J 6 bases, leaving 13 bases between the germline ends. This CDR3 reads CASSETQRVSEAFF. For the CDR3, the DNA is TGTGCCAGCAGTGAAACGCAGCGAGTCTCTGAAGCTTTCTTT.

The chain joins TRBV2 to TRBJ2-5; 8 bases agree with TRBD2. Germline CDR1 is SNHLY and CDR2 is FYNNEI. CDR3 size: 15 residues. V dropped 3 bases and J dropped 3; count of bases not matched to a gene: 6. CDR3 DNA: TGTGCCAGCAGTGACCGGGGGGGGCCGGAAGAGACCCAGTACTTC. Its translation: CASSDRGGPEETQYF.

This chain uses TRBV14 with TRBJ2-3; D is ambiguous. Trimming pared 1 base from V and 8 bases from J, leaving 10 bases between. Per germline, CDR1 SGHDN and CDR2 FVKESK. The CDR3 length is 13 residues. In DNA form, the CDR3 reads TGTGCCAGCAGCCAAGCCTCGACCGCTACGCAGTATTTT. The encoded protein is CASSQASTATQYF.

The V and J genes are TRBV4-1 and TRBJ1-5, with D possibly TRBD1 on 5 matching bases. In germline, CDR1 is MGHRA, CDR2 YSYEKL. V lost 4 bases to trimming and J lost 3 bases, with 16 bases between them. The CDR3 consists of 16 residues. The CDR3 here is CASSRAPKGLNQPQHF. The CDR3, as DNA: TGCGCCAGCAGCCGCGCCCCAAAGGGACTCAATCAGCCCCAGCATTTT.